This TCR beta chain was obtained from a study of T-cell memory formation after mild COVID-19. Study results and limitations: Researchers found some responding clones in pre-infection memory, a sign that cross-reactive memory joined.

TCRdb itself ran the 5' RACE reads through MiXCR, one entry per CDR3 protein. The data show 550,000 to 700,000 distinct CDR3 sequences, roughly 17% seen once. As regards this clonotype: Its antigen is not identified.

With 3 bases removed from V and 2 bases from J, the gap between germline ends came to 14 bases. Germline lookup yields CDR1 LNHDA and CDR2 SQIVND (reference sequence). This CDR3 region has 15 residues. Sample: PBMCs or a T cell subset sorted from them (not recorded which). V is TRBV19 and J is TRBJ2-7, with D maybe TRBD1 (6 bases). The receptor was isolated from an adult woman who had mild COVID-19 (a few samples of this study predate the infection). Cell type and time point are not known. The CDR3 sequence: CASSIGTRPTYEQYF. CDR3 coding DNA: TGTGCCAGTAGTATTGGGACAAGGCCCACCTACGAGCAGTACTTC.